These T cell receptor beta chains were read from a single sample in a study of blood T cells in healthy people across ages. MiXCR was run by TCRdb on the 5' RACE reads, yielding one entry per CDR3 protein. The sample has around 1.7 million distinct CDR3 sequences, 28% seen once. Sequenced sample: blood. The receptors were gathered from a woman aged 25 to 39 in good health. Both conserved end residues are trimmed from each CDR3. Fields, in order: clone size, V gene, J gene, CDR3 protein. The size entry is marked missing in some rows and otherwise reads once, few, many or a size class.

abundance: few; v_gene: TRBV4-2; j_gene: TRBJ2-3; CDR3aa: ASSQGAGRTTDTQY
abundance: few; v_gene: TRBV12-3/TRBV12-4; j_gene: TRBJ2-7; CDR3aa: ASSLGQWGDYEQY
abundance: few; v_gene: TRBV11-2; j_gene: TRBJ2-1; CDR3aa: ASSLDRPGSPSNEQF
abundance: NA; v_gene: TRBV28; j_gene: TRBJ2-4; CDR3aa: ASSFTGGPKNIQY
abundance: few; v_gene: TRBV14; j_gene: TRBJ2-1; CDR3aa: ATRMAGTTNEQF
abundance: NA; v_gene: TRBV7-9; j_gene: TRBJ2-1; CDR3aa: ASSLTGLAGNLGNEQF
abundance: NA; v_gene: TRBV27; j_gene: TRBJ1-5; CDR3aa: ASGLGGSNQPQH
abundance: NA; v_gene: TRBV6-2/TRBV6-3; j_gene: TRBJ2-1; CDR3aa: ASSYSGPGRSYNEQF
abundance: NA; v_gene: TRBV10-3; j_gene: TRBJ2-3; CDR3aa: AISEGQDTQY
abundance: NA; v_gene: TRBV5-1; j_gene: TRBJ2-5; CDR3aa: ASSFEPWETQY
abundance: NA; v_gene: TRBV29-1; j_gene: TRBJ1-2; CDR3aa: SVDYGYI
abundance: many; v_gene: TRBV6-1; j_gene: TRBJ2-5; CDR3aa: ASAGHHPQETQY
abundance: once; v_gene: TRBV18; j_gene: TRBJ2-2; CDR3aa: ASSLLGGADTGELF
abundance: NA; v_gene: TRBV30; j_gene: TRBJ2-1; CDR3aa: AWRPETSGSYNEQF
abundance: NA; v_gene: TRBV27; j_gene: TRBJ2-5; CDR3aa: ASSFWDQETQY
abundance: many; v_gene: TRBV4-3; j_gene: TRBJ2-6; CDR3aa: ASSQEGHSGANVLT
abundance: many; v_gene: TRBV12-5; j_gene: TRBJ2-1; CDR3aa: ASDQGTGSIDEQF
abundance: many; v_gene: TRBV7-2; j_gene: TRBJ2-1; CDR3aa: ASSLAWQSGYNEQF
abundance: NA; v_gene: TRBV5-5; j_gene: TRBJ2-2; CDR3aa: ASSEGLAGVTGELF
abundance: many; v_gene: TRBV4-1; j_gene: TRBJ2-3; CDR3aa: ASSQVAGTTDTQY
abundance: NA; v_gene: TRBV7-3; j_gene: TRBJ1-2; CDR3aa: ASSPQRVGGGTYGYT
abundance: few; v_gene: TRBV5-1; j_gene: TRBJ2-3; CDR3aa: ASSPSAKADTQY
abundance: few; v_gene: TRBV10-2; j_gene: TRBJ1-5; CDR3aa: ASSDFVGAQPQH
abundance: many; v_gene: TRBV5-1; j_gene: TRBJ2-3; CDR3aa: ASTPGLSTDTQY
abundance: few; v_gene: TRBV28; j_gene: TRBJ2-7; CDR3aa: ASSSGTGNIYEQY
abundance: NA; v_gene: TRBV5-1; j_gene: TRBJ2-2; CDR3aa: ASSSIGENGELF
abundance: many; v_gene: TRBV7-7; j_gene: TRBJ2-7; CDR3aa: ASSFVSGSRYEQY
abundance: NA; v_gene: TRBV5-1; j_gene: TRBJ2-7; CDR3aa: ASSYGRGDDYEQY